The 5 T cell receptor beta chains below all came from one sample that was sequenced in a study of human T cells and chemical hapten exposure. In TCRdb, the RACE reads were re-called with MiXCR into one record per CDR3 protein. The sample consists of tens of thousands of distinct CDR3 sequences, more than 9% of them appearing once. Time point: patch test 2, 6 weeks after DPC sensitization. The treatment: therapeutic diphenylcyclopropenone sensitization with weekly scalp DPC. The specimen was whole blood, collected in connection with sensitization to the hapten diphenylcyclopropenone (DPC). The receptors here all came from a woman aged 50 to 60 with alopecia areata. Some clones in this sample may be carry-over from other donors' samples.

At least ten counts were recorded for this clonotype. In DNA, the CDR3 is TGTGCCAGCAGCAGAGGTAAAGGGGACACTTTTGGCTACACCTTC. This encodes CASSRGKGDTFGYTF. The rearrangement links TRBV21-1 to TRBJ1-2; the table calls TRBD1, which could not be checked here. TRBV21-1 is a pseudogene segment. CDR3 length: 15 residues.

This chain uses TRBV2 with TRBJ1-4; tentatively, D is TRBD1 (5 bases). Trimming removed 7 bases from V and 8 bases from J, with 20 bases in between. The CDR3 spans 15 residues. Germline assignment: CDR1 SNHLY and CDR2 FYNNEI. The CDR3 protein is CASISWGRTAEKLFF. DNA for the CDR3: TGTGCCAGCATCTCTTGGGGGAGGACCGCAGAAAAACTGTTTTTT. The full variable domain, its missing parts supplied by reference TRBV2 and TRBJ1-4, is EPEVTQTPSHQVTQMGQEVILRCVPISNHLYFYWYRQILGQKVEFLVSFYNNEISEKSEIFDDQFSVERPDGSNFTLKIRSTKLEDSAMYFCASISWGRTAEKLFFGSGTQLSVL.

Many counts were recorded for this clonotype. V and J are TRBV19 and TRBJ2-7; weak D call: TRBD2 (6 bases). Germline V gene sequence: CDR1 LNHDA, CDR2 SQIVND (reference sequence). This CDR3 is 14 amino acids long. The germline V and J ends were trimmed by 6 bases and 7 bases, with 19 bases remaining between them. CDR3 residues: CASSRGGPGGEQYF. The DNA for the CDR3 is TGTGCCAGTAGCCGAGGCGGGCCCGGGGGAGAGCAGTACTTC.

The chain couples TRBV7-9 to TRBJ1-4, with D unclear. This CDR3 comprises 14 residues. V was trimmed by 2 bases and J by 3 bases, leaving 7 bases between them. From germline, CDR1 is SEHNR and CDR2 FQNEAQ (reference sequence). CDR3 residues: CASSLYGSNEKLFF. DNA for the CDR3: TGTGCCAGCAGCTTATACGGATCTAATGAAAAACTGTTTTTT.

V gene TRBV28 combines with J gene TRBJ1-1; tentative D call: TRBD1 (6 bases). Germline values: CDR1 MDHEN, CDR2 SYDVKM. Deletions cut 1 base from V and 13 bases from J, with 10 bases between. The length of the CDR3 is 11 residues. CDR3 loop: CASSLYREVFF. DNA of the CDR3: TGTGCCAGCAGTTTATACAGGGAGGTTTTCTTT.